The 25 T cell receptor beta chains listed next were all sequenced from one sample in a study of blood T cell repertoires in COVID-19. Clones were sequenced by immunoSEQ multiplex PCR, and TCRdb holds only the in-frame ones, with some missing. This sample has under 150,000 clones; roughly 80% occur once, and the top ten carry under 1.5%. The source material was peripheral blood. The receptors derive from a man in his sixties with acute or convalescent COVID-19.

The chain employs TRBV5-5 and TRBJ1-5, with TRBD1 as a possible D gene (6 bases). Trimming removed 1 base at V and 7 bases at J, with 15 bases between. Germline V gene lookup returns CDR1 SGHKS and CDR2 YYEKEE (reference sequence). The CDR3 sequence is 15 residues long. Here the CDR3 DNA reads TGTGCCAGCAGCTTGTTTGGGGACGGGACACAGCCCCAGCATTTT. Residues: CASSLFGDGTQPQHF.

This chain links TRBV9 with TRBJ2-7; 9 nucleotides agree with TRBD1. The CDR3 loop spans 15 amino acids. Germline CDR1 reads SGDLS; CDR2 reads YYNGEE. The V segment lost 0 bases and the J segment 3 bases; nucleotides outside the gene matches: 4. The CDR3 sequence: CASSVGGQGFYEQYF. The CDR3, as DNA: TGTGCCAGCAGCGTAGGCGGACAGGGGTTCTACGAGCAGTACTTC. Variable domain in full (rest from reference TRBV9 and TRBJ2-7): DSGVTQTPKHLITATGQRVTLRCSPRSGDLSVYWYQQSLDQGLQFLIQYYNGEERAKGNILERFSAQQFPDLHSELNLSSLELGDSALYFCASSVGGQGFYEQYFGPGTRLTVT.

The chain has TRBV27 and TRBJ1-1; 10 bases fit TRBD1. J lost 4 bases, V lost 6 bases, and 14 bases had no gene match. Per the germline V gene, CDR1 is MNHEY and CDR2 is SMNVEV (reference sequence). The CDR3 is 17 amino acids. The CDR3 protein is CASREFTGTGEGTEAFF. CDR3 bases: TGTGCCAGCAGGGAGTTTACCGGGACAGGGGAGGGCACTGAAGCTTTCTTT.

The chain combines TRBV2 with TRBJ2-1; 11 bases align to TRBD2. CDR1 is SNHLY and CDR2 is FYNNEI in the germline V gene. Losses at the gene ends were 4 bases for V and 1 base for J; bases not matched to a gene: 9. The CDR3 totals 18 residues. The CDR3, as DNA: TGTGCCAGCAGTGGGGGCCTAGCGGGGGGTCTATCCTACAATGAGCAGTTCTTC. Amino acid sequence: CASSGGLAGGLSYNEQFF.

The chain uses TRBV7-3 and TRBJ1-6; TRBD1 aligns across 7 bases. Germline V gives CDR1 SGHTA, CDR2 FQGTGA. The trim removed 3 bases at V and 8 bases at J, leaving 4 bases unmatched. CDR3 length: 14 residues. The CDR3 region has the DNA TGTGCCAGCAGCTTGTACAGGGGTGATTCACCCCTCCACTTT. Its translation: CASSLYRGDSPLHF. Complete variable domain (other parts from reference TRBV7-3 and TRBJ1-6): GAGVSQTPSNKVTEKGKYVELRCDPISGHTALYWYRQSLGQGPEFLIYFQGTGAADDSGLPNDRFFAVRPEGSVSTLKIQRTERGDSAVYLCASSLYRGDSPLHFGNGTRLTVT.

The chain links TRBV7-8 to TRBJ1-2; 8 bases are a match to TRBD1. The V gene's germline CDR1 is SGHVS and CDR2 FQNEAQ. V dropped 3 bases and J dropped 1; count of bases not matched to a gene: 10. The CDR3 sequence is 17 residues long. The CDR3 region has the DNA TGTGCCAGCAGCTTTCGGGCAGGGGGCCTGGGTAACTATGGCTACACCTTC. Protein sequence: CASSFRAGGLGNYGYTF.

This clone was observed a few times. The chain is built from TRBV5-6 and TRBJ1-4; 7 positions agree with TRBD1. Germline V gene data show CDR1 as SGHDT and CDR2 as YYEEEE. Trimming at V came to 0 bases and at J to 13 bases, leaving 6 bases not matched to a gene. This CDR3 comprises 13 residues. This CDR3 is CASSLDDREGLFF. CDR3 coding DNA: TGTGCCAGCAGCTTGGACGACAGGGAAGGACTGTTTTTT.

The V gene is TRBV5-1, the J gene TRBJ1-1; TRBD1 might be the D (5 bases). The V end was cut by 0 bases, the J end by 3 bases, with 12 bases between. The germline V gene has CDR1 SGHRS and CDR2 YFSETQ. The CDR3 length is 15 residues. The CDR3 DNA follows: TGCGCCAGCAGCTTGGATCGGGGACTGTACACTGAAGCTTTCTTT. It translates to CASSLDRGLYTEAFF.

V gene TRBV6-5 combines with J gene TRBJ1-1; 8 bases map to TRBD1. Per the germline V gene, CDR1 is MNHEY and CDR2 is SVGAGI. This CDR3 region has 14 residues. V shed 5 bases, J shed 5 bases, and the junction held 7 bases outside the gene matches. In DNA form, the CDR3 reads TGTGCCAGCAGTACCGGACAGGGTCAAACTGAAGCTTTCTTT. This encodes CASSTGQGQTEAFF.

This clone was recorded once. The junction shows a germline mismatch at one end, possibly a read error. This rearrangement joins TRBV19 to TRBJ2-3, with D maybe TRBD2 (6 bases). Germline loops: CDR1 LNHDA, CDR2 SQIVND (reference sequence). CDR3 length: 13 amino acids. In nucleotides, the CDR3 is TGTGCTAGTAGGGGCGGGATCACAGATACGCAGTATTTT. Protein sequence: CASRGGITDTQYF.

The chain combines TRBV12-5 with TRBJ1-4, with 8 nucleotides matching TRBD1. Per the germline V gene, CDR1 is LGHNT and CDR2 is FRNRAP. Trimming at V came to 6 bases and at J to 0 bases, leaving 3 bases not matched to a gene. This CDR3 contains 15 residues. The CDR3 sequence is CASGSDRATNEKLFF. CDR3 nucleotides: TGTGCTAGTGGCTCGGACAGGGCAACTAATGAAAAACTGTTTTTT.

V is TRBV18 and J is TRBJ2-2, with TRBD2 matching over 10 bases. Germline V gene lookup returns CDR1 KGHSH and CDR2 LQKENI. This CDR3 is built from 19 residues. The junction had 10 bases not matched to a gene; V was cut back by 0 bases and J by 3 bases. For the CDR3, the DNA is TGTGCCAGCTCACCACCCTCCCTAGCGGGGGCTACGGACACCGGGGAGCTGTTTTTT. It codes for CASSPPSLAGATDTGELFF.

This clone was found once. The V call is TRBV27, the J call TRBJ2-5; 12 positions match TRBD1. The CDR3 spans 16 residues. Germline V lookup: CDR1 MNHEY, CDR2 SMNVEV (reference sequence). The ends lost 0 bases at V and 7 bases at J; junction bases unmatched: 6. CDR3 region: CASSLSGTGGVGTQYF. For the CDR3, the DNA is TGTGCCAGCAGTTTATCGGGGACAGGGGGCGTCGGGACCCAGTACTTC.

This sequence joins TRBV5-1 and TRBJ1-1; tentatively, D is TRBD1 (6 bases). Trimming took off 2 bases at V and 5 bases at J, with 13 bases between the two ends. The germline V gene has CDR1 SGHRS and CDR2 YFSETQ. The CDR3 runs 14 residues. CDR3 in amino acids: CASSFGYRETEAFF. The CDR3, as DNA: TGCGCCAGCAGCTTTGGGTACAGGGAAACTGAAGCTTTCTTT.

This clone has more than one count but fewer than ten. This sequence joins TRBV19 and TRBJ1-1, with a possible D match to TRBD1 (6 bases). This CDR3 is built from 16 residues. Germline V gives CDR1 LNHDA, CDR2 SQIVND (reference sequence). Trimming took 2 bases from V and 3 from J, leaving 16 bases between them. DNA for the CDR3: TGTGCCAGTAGTATATCCACAGGGCTAGGGTACACTGAAGCTTTCTTT. Protein sequence: CASSISTGLGYTEAFF.

The chain is built from TRBV5-1 and TRBJ2-2; D perhaps matches TRBD1 (5 bases). This CDR3 has 16 residues. Germline V gene lookup returns CDR1 SGHRS and CDR2 YFSETQ. Between the trimmed V and J ends, which lost 0 bases and 0 bases, there was a span of 9 bases. The CDR3 nucleotides are TGCGCCAGCAGCTTGGCCGGACAAACGAACACCGGGGAGCTGTTTTTT. This translates into CASSLAGQTNTGELFF. The full variable domain, in which reference TRBV5-1 and TRBJ2-2 provide the parts outside the CDR3, is KAGVTQTPRYLIKTRGQQVTLSCSPISGHRSVSWYQQTPGQGLQFLFEYFSETQRNKGNFPGRFSGRQFSNSRSEMNVSTLELGDSALYLCASSLAGQTNTGELFFGEGSRLTVL.

This chain uses TRBV19 with TRBJ1-2; 7 bases map to TRBD1. V gave up 2 bases and J gave up 2 bases; unmatched junction bases: 2. Germline lookup yields CDR1 LNHDA and CDR2 SQIVND (reference sequence). CDR3 length equals 14 residues. The CDR3 loop reads CASSITGANYGYTF. The CDR3 DNA reads TGTGCCAGTAGTATAACAGGGGCCAACTATGGCTACACCTTC.

The chain has TRBV6-5 and TRBJ1-4; 8 nucleotides line up with TRBD1. J was trimmed by 8 bases and V by 5 bases; bases with no gene match: 7. Germline CDR1 is MNHEY and CDR2 is SVGAGI. The CDR3 consists of 14 residues. CDR3 region: CASSMGGDREKLFF. The CDR3 bases are TGTGCCAGCAGTATGGGAGGGGACAGGGAAAAACTGTTTTTT.

This rearrangement joins TRBV10-3 to TRBJ1-2, with TRBD1 as a possible D gene (6 bases). The V end was cut by 7 bases, the J end by 8 bases, with 14 bases between. The germline V gene has CDR1 ENHRY and CDR2 SYGVKD. This CDR3 is 12 amino acids long. This CDR3 is CAITSGAEGYTF. The DNA for the CDR3 is TGTGCCATCACCTCAGGGGCGGAGGGCTACACCTTC.

CDR3 nucleotides: TGTGCCAGTACCCCAGGGGTAGGCTACGAGCAGTACTTC. Translated, it gives CASTPGVGYEQYF. The chain couples TRBV19 to TRBJ2-7, with D possibly TRBD1 on 6 matching bases. The CDR3 is 13 amino acids. The V end was cut by 7 bases, the J end by 3 bases, with 13 bases between. Germline CDR1 LNHDA, CDR2 SQIVND (reference sequence).

This chain links TRBV7-3 with TRBJ2-7, with 9 bases aligning to TRBD1. The germline gives CDR1 SGHTA, CDR2 FQGTGA. J lost 3 bases, V lost 1 base, and 10 bases had no gene match. The CDR3 is 17 amino acids. The CDR3 DNA reads as TGTGCCAGCAGCTTAATTGGGCGAGACAGGGGGGTCTACGAGCAGTACTTC. Protein: CASSLIGRDRGVYEQYF. The variable domain in full, with the rest retrieved from reference TRBV7-3 and TRBJ2-7, is GAGVSQTPSNKVTEKGKYVELRCDPISGHTALYWYRQSLGQGPEFLIYFQGTGAADDSGLPNDRFFAVRPEGSVSTLKIQRTERGDSAVYLCASSLIGRDRGVYEQYFGPGTRLTVT.

V is TRBV5-1 and J is TRBJ2-1; 8 bases agree with TRBD1. V was clipped by 6 bases and J by 5 bases; unmatched bases: 7. The CDR3 is 14 residues long. The germline V gene has CDR1 SGHRS and CDR2 YFSETQ. In DNA form, the CDR3 reads TGCGCCAGCACCCGGACAGGGTTAAACAATGAGCAGTTCTTC. Translating it yields CASTRTGLNNEQFF.

Remarks on this clone: Within the sample, other DNA sequences also encode this same CDR3. The chain carries TRBV3-1 (or the pseudogene TRBV3-2) and TRBJ1-4; 9 bases are a match to TRBD1. Trimming at V came to 2 bases and at J to 5 bases, leaving 3 bases not matched to a gene. The CDR3 spans 15 residues. The germline V gene encodes CDR1 LGHDT and CDR2 YNNKEL (reference sequence). The CDR3 DNA reads TGTGCCAGCAGCCAACCGGGACAGGGAAATGAAAAACTGTTTTTT. This encodes CASSQPGQGNEKLFF.

This clone appeared once. The chain has TRBV14 and TRBJ2-5, with a possible D match to TRBD1 (6 bases). This CDR3 has 15 residues. Per the germline V gene, CDR1 is SGHDN and CDR2 is FVKESK. Trimming cost V 0 bases and J 5 bases, with 13 bases left between them. The CDR3 coding sequence is TGTGCCAGCAGCCAAGAACAGGGAGCGTGGGAGACCCAGTACTTC. It is translated as CASSQEQGAWETQYF. Variable domain in full (rest from reference TRBV14 and TRBJ2-5): EAGVTQFPSHSVIEKGQTVTLRCDPISGHDNLYWYRRVMGKEIKFLLHFVKESKQDESGMPNNRFLAERTGGTYSTLKVQPAELEDSGVYFCASSQEQGAWETQYFGPGTRLLVL.

This clone has more than one count but fewer than ten. J is TRBJ2-2 and V is TRBV5-1; maybe TRBD2 (6 bases). The CDR3 is made up of 17 amino acids. Germline-derived CDR1 and CDR2 are SGHRS and YFSETQ. Trimming cost V 0 bases and J 0 bases, with 12 bases left between them. The CDR3 protein is CASSLGLRGSNTGELFF. In DNA, the CDR3 is TGCGCCAGCAGCTTGGGGTTGCGGGGTTCGAACACCGGGGAGCTGTTTTTT.